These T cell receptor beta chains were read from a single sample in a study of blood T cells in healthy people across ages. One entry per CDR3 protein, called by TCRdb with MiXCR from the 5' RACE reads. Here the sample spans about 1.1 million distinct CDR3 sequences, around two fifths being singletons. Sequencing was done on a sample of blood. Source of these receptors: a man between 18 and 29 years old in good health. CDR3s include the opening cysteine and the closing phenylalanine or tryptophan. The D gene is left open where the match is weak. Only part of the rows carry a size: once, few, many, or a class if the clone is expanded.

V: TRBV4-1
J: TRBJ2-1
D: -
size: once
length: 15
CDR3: CASSQESLGTYEQFF
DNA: TGCGCCAGCAGCCAAGAGTCTCTGGGGACCTACGAGCAGTTCTTC

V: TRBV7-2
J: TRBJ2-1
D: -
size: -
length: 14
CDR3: CASSLKRRNNEQFF
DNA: TGTGCCAGCAGCTTAAAGCGGCGGAACAATGAGCAGTTCTTC

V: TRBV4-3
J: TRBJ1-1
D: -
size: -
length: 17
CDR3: CASSQEARPRGNTEAFF
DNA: TGCGCCAGCAGCCAAGAGGCCCGACCCAGAGGGAACACTGAAGCTTTCTTT

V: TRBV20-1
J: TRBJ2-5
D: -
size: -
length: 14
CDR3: CSAREGMGQETQYF
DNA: TGCAGTGCTAGAGAGGGGATGGGTCAAGAGACCCAGTACTTC

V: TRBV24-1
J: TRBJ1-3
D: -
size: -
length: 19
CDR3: CATSDPGQGGQGTGNTIYF
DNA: TGTGCCACCAGTGATCCGGGCCAAGGTGGCCAGGGTACTGGAAACACCATATATTTT

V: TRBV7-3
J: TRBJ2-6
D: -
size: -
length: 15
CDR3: CASSSFGAGANVLTF
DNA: TGTGCCAGCAGCTCCTTTGGGGCTGGGGCCAACGTCCTGACTTTC

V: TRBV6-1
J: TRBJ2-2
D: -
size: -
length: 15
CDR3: CASSEGPELLGELFF
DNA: TGTGCCAGCAGTGAAGGGCCAGAACTGCTCGGGGAGCTGTTTTTT

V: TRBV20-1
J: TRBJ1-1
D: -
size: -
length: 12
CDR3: CSAGVPNTEAFF
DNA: TGCAGTGCCGGGGTTCCGAACACTGAAGCTTTCTTT

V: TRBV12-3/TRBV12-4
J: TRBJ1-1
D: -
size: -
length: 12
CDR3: CASSRGEFEAFF
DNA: TGTGCCAGCAGCCGGGGGGAATTTGAAGCTTTCTTT

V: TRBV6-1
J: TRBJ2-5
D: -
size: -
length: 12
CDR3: CASSERIGTQYF
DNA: TGTGCCAGCAGTGAGAGAATCGGGACCCAGTACTTC

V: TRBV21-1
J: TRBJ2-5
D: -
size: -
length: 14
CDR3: CASSKVSIQETQYF
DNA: TGTGCCAGCAGCAAAGTGTCTATCCAAGAGACCCAGTACTTC

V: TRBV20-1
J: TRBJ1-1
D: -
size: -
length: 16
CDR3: CSATSIGGAGDTEAFF
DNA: TGCAGTGCTACCTCCATCGGGGGCGCAGGGGACACTGAAGCTTTCTTT

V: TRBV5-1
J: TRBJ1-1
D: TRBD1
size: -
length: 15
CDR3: CASSQPTGEGTEAFF
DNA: TGCGCCAGCAGCCAACCGACAGGGGAGGGAACTGAAGCTTTCTTT

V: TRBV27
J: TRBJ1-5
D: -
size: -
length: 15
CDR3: CASSPTRQATQPQHF
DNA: TGTGCCAGCAGTCCCACGAGACAGGCTACTCAGCCCCAGCATTTT

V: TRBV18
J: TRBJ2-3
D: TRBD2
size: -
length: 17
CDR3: CASSPMASGESTDTQYF
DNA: TGTGCCAGCTCACCGATGGCTAGCGGGGAGAGCACAGATACGCAGTATTTT

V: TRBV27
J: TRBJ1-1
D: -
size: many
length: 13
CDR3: CASSPRLNTEAFF
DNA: TGTGCCAGCAGTCCCCGACTTAACACTGAAGCTTTCTTT

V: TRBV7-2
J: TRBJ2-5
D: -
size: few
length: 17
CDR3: CASSSRQGGQTQETQYF
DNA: TGTGCCAGCAGCTCCCGCCAGGGGGGACAGACCCAAGAGACCCAGTACTTC

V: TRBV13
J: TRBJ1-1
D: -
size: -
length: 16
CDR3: CASSSYYRTGPSEAFF
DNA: TGTGCCAGCAGCTCCTATTACAGAACAGGGCCCAGTGAAGCTTTCTTT

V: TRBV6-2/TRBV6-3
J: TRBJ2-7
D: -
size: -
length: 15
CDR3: CASSSLGNLHYEQYF
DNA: TGTGCCAGCAGTTCCCTTGGTAACCTCCACTACGAGCAGTACTTC

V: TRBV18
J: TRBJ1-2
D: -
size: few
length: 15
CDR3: CASSPRQLANYGYTF
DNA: TGTGCCAGCTCACCCCGACAACTAGCTAACTATGGCTACACCTTC

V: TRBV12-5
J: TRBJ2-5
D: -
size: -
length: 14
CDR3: CASGATAGSETQYF
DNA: TGTGCTAGTGGTGCAACAGCGGGCTCAGAGACCCAGTACTTC

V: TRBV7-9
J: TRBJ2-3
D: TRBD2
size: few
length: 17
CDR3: CASSQTRGGLLTDTQYF
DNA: TGTGCCAGCAGCCAGACCCGGGGGGGCCTATTGACAGATACGCAGTATTTT

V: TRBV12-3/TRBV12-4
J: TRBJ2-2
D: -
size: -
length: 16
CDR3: CASISIRTGRVGELFF
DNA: TGTGCCAGCATATCCATCCGGACAGGGAGGGTCGGGGAGCTGTTTTTT

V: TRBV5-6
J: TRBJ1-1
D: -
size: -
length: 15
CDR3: CASSFGITPNTEAFF
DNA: TGTGCCAGCAGCTTTGGGATCACGCCGAACACTGAAGCTTTCTTT

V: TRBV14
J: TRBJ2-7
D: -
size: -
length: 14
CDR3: CASSHEYRFDEQYF
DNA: TGTGCCAGCAGCCATGAATACAGGTTCGACGAGCAGTACTTC

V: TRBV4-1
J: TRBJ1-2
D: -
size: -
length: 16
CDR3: CASSQDKDSPLRGYTF
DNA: TGCGCCAGCAGCCAAGATAAAGACAGCCCCTTGAGAGGCTACACCTTC

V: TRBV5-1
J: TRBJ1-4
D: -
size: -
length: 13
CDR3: CASSLGRTEKLFF
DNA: TGCGCCAGCAGCTTGGGACGGACGGAAAAACTGTTTTTT

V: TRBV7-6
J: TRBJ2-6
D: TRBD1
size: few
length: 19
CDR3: CASSIKRDRESSGANVLTF
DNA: TGTGCCAGCAGTATCAAGCGGGACAGGGAATCTTCTGGGGCCAACGTCCTGACTTTC

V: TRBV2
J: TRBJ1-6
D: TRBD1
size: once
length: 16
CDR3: CASVGRDRGRNSPLHF
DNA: TGTGCCAGCGTGGGTCGGGACAGGGGGCGTAACTCACCCCTCCACTTT